This record covers a single TCR beta chain. What it binds is not known. The study ran its PCR with 60 Vbeta and 13 Jbeta primers. Here immunoSEQ multiplex PCR was the method, and the copy in TCRdb shows in-frame clones only, minus some. The repertoire consists of over 65,000 clones, with over 75% occurring once and the leading ten covering 6% to 7.5%. The sample originates from a study of cytomegalovirus exposure and HLA in healthy donors. Study as a whole: Samples from HLA-typed donors yielded around 85 million unique TCRs in an early data release. Overall study findings and caveats: Most TCR sequences were seen very rarely across donors, but some public TCRs occurred in many. Within the data, a cluster of highly shared sequence variants was likely a sequencing artifact. The study listed roughly 160 cytomegalovirus-associated TCR beta chains.

Trimming took off 5 bases at V and 5 bases at J, with 3 bases between the two ends. This CDR3 spans 10 amino acids. The V gene's germline CDR1 is SNHLY and CDR2 FYNNEI. Sequenced input: PBMCs. The gene calls are TRBV2 and TRBJ2-5; D gene uncertain. This TCR was recovered from a human donor in good health. The CDR3 nucleotides are TGTGCCAGCAGTCGGGAGACCCAGTACTTC. Protein: CASSRETQYF. Filled out from reference TRBV2 and TRBJ2-5, the complete variable domain reads EPEVTQTPSHQVTQMGQEVILRCVPISNHLYFYWYRQILGQKVEFLVSFYNNEISEKSEIFDDQFSVERPDGSNFTLKIRSTKLEDSAMYFCASSRETQYFGPGTRLLVL.